The following is a T cell receptor (beta chain) sequence with its context. The sample belongs to a study of blood T cell repertoires in COVID-19. Across the study: Whether acute or convalescent, the COVID-19 samples came from the United States, Italy and Spain.

Grouping used clinical history reported by participants in a survey and questionnaire. This CDR3 comprises 14 residues. The germline V and J ends were trimmed by 1 base and 4 bases, with 8 bases remaining between them. The V gene's germline CDR1 is SGHVS and CDR2 FQNEAQ. The method was immunoSEQ multiplex PCR; TCRdb's version includes in-frame clones alone and lacks a portion of them. The sample has approximately 440,000 clones, about nine tenths seen once. This clonotype was sampled from a woman in her late teens or twenties who had recovered from COVID-19. This chain uses TRBV7-8 with TRBJ1-3; no firm D call. Sequenced: PBMCs or T cells enriched from blood (not recorded which). CDR3 protein: CASSLERSGNTIYF. CDR3 DNA sequence: TGTGCCAGCAGCTTAGAGAGATCCGGAAACACCATATATTTT.